Each of the 20 T cell receptor beta chains below was sequenced from the same sample in a study of radiation and T cells in renal cell carcinoma (dated by TCRdb to the early 2020s). Library generation was performed with the immunoSEQ multiplex PCR assay. In TCRdb, the immuneACCESS table is reduced to in-frame sequences with V and J assigned. These tables do not hold every clone; where another copy was compared, an unresolved V gene accounts for under half, and the others remain unexplained. In all, the sample holds 140,000 or so clones, and around 88% of those were seen once. Less than 20% of the sample comes from the top ten. The sample's time point label, in plain terms: blood 4 weeks post-SBRT, at nephrectomy. The treatment or condition label for this specimen denotes: 15 Gy SBRT to primary tumor, nephrectomy 4 weeks later. Sequences were derived from blood, sampled from a patient whose treatment included radiotherapy and nephrectomy. The receptors were sampled from a woman in her forties or fifties with renal cell carcinoma.

The V gene is TRBV4-1, the J gene TRBJ2-1, with TRBD1 as a possible D gene (7 bases). The CDR3 spans 17 residues. V lost 0 bases and J 4 bases, leaving 16 bases between the germline ends. Germline CDR1 MGHRA, CDR2 YSYEKL. CDR3 DNA: TGCGCCAGCAGCCAAGATGACCAGGCAGGGGGGTACAATGAGCAGTTCTTC. It codes for CASSQDDQAGGYNEQFF.

This clone has a handful of counts. The chain is built from TRBV18 and TRBJ1-2; D uncertain. V was pared by 0 bases and J by 2 bases, with 7 bases between. CDR3 length: 14 residues. The germline gives CDR1 KGHSH, CDR2 LQKENI. The CDR3 sequence is CASSPPGTNYGYTF. The DNA of the CDR3 is TGTGCCAGCTCACCACCCGGAACCAACTATGGCTACACCTTC.

The chain carries TRBV2 and TRBJ2-5, with D perhaps TRBD1 (6 bases). Germline lookup yields CDR1 SNHLY and CDR2 FYNNEI. The CDR3 has 14 amino acids. Trimming removed 4 bases from V and 3 bases from J, with 12 bases in between. The CDR3 reads CASSGGTPKETQYF. Here the CDR3 DNA reads TGTGCCAGCAGTGGTGGGACACCGAAAGAGACCCAGTACTTC.

The V and J genes are TRBV30 and TRBJ1-2; TRBD1 matches at 9 bases. Germline CDR1 reads GTSNPN; CDR2 reads SVGIG (reference sequence). V lost 0 bases and J lost 2; bases outside the gene matches: 13. The CDR3 extends over 18 amino acids. CDR3 protein: CAWSVWGKVDRGNYGYTF. The CDR3 nucleotides are TGTGCCTGGAGTGTATGGGGTAAAGTGGACAGGGGAAACTATGGCTACACCTTC.

The chain employs TRBV5-4 and TRBJ2-7; the D gene is possibly TRBD2 (6 bases). CDR3 length: 14 residues. The ends were cut back, 4 bases at V and 1 base at J, with 12 bases in the middle. Germline V gene sequence: CDR1 SGHNT, CDR2 YYREEE (reference sequence). DNA for the CDR3: TGTGCCAGCAGCCTATCCGGGACTTCCTACGAGCAGTACTTC. Residues: CASSLSGTSYEQYF.

This clone was counted a single time. This chain uses TRBV6-6 with TRBJ2-6; D gene ambiguous. V was trimmed by 5 bases and J by 0 bases, leaving 8 bases between them. The CDR3 length is 15 residues. The V gene's germline CDR1 is MNHNY and CDR2 SVGAGI (reference sequence). In nucleotides, the CDR3 is TGTGCCAGCAGTAAAAGTATCTCTGGGGCCAACGTCCTGACTTTC. Residues: CASSKSISGANVLTF.

V and J are TRBV5-6 and TRBJ1-1; 7 bases map to TRBD1. The CDR3 has 14 residues. CDR1 is SGHDT and CDR2 is YYEEEE in the germline V gene. J lost 3 bases, V lost 4 bases, and 6 bases had no gene match. This CDR3 reads CASSPSTGDTEAFF. The CDR3 nucleotides are TGTGCCAGCAGCCCATCAACAGGGGACACTGAAGCTTTCTTT.

This clone was seen only once. The rearrangement uses TRBV19 and TRBJ1-1; no clear D gene. V was shortened by 1 base and J by 4 bases, with 7 bases between the two germline ends. The CDR3 contains 13 residues. Germline assignment: CDR1 LNHDA and CDR2 SQIVND (reference sequence). CDR3 sequence (DNA): TGTGCCAGTAGTATAGGTCGGACCACTGAAGCTTTCTTT. This sequence encodes CASSIGRTTEAFF. The whole variable domain, remainder taken from reference TRBV19 and TRBJ1-1, is DGGITQSPKYLFRKEGQNVTLSCEQNLNHDAMYWYRQDPGQGLRLIYYSQIVNDFQKGDIAEGYSVSREKKESFPLTVTSAQKNPTAFYLCASSIGRTTEAFFGQGTRLTVV.

The chain recombines TRBV5-1 with TRBJ2-7; 8 bases agree with TRBD1. The CDR3 covers 15 residues. The ends lost 4 bases at V and 4 bases at J; junction bases unmatched: 10. Germline V CDR1 and CDR2: SGHRS, YFSETQ. The CDR3: CASSADQGARYEQYF. The CDR3 coding sequence is TGCGCCAGCAGCGCCGACCAGGGGGCCAGGTACGAGCAGTACTTC.

The V call is TRBV5-4, the J call TRBJ2-1, with 8 bases matching TRBD2. The trim removed 4 bases at V and 3 bases at J, leaving 6 bases unmatched. Germline lookup yields CDR1 SGHNT and CDR2 YYREEE (reference sequence). The CDR3 runs to 15 residues. This CDR3 reads CASSASGSLYNEQFF. The CDR3 coding sequence is TGTGCCAGCAGCGCAAGCGGGAGCCTCTACAATGAGCAGTTCTTC.

This clone turned up a few times. The rearrangement uses TRBV15 and TRBJ1-1; D is uncertain. Looked up from germline, CDR1 is LNHNV and CDR2 is YYDKDF (reference sequence). The CDR3 covers 14 residues. V lost 1 base and J lost 1, with 7 bases in between. CDR3 residues: CATSRVSRNTEAFF. In DNA, the CDR3 is TGTGCCACCAGCAGAGTCTCACGGAACACTGAAGCTTTCTTT.

V is TRBV5-4 and J is TRBJ2-3, with D perhaps matching TRBD2 (6 bases). The germline V and J ends were trimmed by 2 bases and 3 bases, with 13 bases remaining between them. Germline CDR1 reads SGHNT; CDR2 reads YYREEE (reference sequence). The CDR3 has 15 amino acids. In DNA, the CDR3 is TGTGCCAGCAGCTTAGGAGGGGTGCTTACAGATACGCAGTATTTT. Amino acid sequence: CASSLGGVLTDTQYF.

The rearrangement links TRBV6-1 to TRBJ1-5; 8 nucleotides line up with TRBD1. The germline CDR1 and CDR2 sequences are MNHNS and SASEGT. The V and J ends lost 2 bases and 8 bases, in that order; junction bases with no gene match: 14. The CDR3 spans 17 residues. The CDR3 DNA reads TGTGCCAGCAGTGAATTTGGGTCCAAAGGGGACAGGAAGCCCCAGCATTTT. Its translation is CASSEFGSKGDRKPQHF.

This clone has a single count. This chain joins TRBV4-3 and TRBJ1-2; possible D gene TRBD1, 5 bases. Germline V gives CDR1 LGHNA, CDR2 YSLEER. The CDR3 spans 14 residues. Trimming pared 2 bases from V and 2 bases from J, leaving 9 bases between. CDR3 region: CASSQQGSNYGYTF. The DNA for the CDR3 is TGCGCCAGCAGCCAACAGGGCTCCAACTATGGCTACACCTTC.

J is TRBJ2-5 and V is TRBV4-3; D perhaps matches TRBD2 (5 bases). V was pared by 4 bases and J by 5 bases, with 11 bases between. The CDR3 sequence is 13 residues long. In germline, CDR1 is LGHNA, CDR2 YSLEER. This CDR3 reads CASSPRTVETQYF. DNA of the CDR3: TGCGCCAGCAGCCCGCGGACTGTCGAGACCCAGTACTTC.

This chain joins TRBV19 and TRBJ1-1; 7 bases map to TRBD1. V was pared by 3 bases and J by 4 bases, with 8 bases of the junction left unmatched. Germline-derived CDR1 and CDR2 are LNHDA and SQIVND (reference sequence). This CDR3 has 15 residues. In DNA, the CDR3 is TGTGCCAGTAGTATGGTAGGGGGCGAGGGCACTGAAGCTTTCTTT. Translated, it gives CASSMVGGEGTEAFF.

The rearrangement joins TRBV19 to TRBJ2-1; 11 bases are a match to TRBD2. Per the germline V gene, CDR1 is LNHDA and CDR2 is SQIVND (reference sequence). The junction had 3 bases not matched to a gene; V was cut back by 4 bases and J by 4 bases. The length of the CDR3 is 15 residues. CDR3 residues: CASSTTSGGYNEQFF. The CDR3 coding sequence is TGTGCCAGTAGTACCACTAGCGGGGGTTACAATGAGCAGTTCTTC.

V usage is TRBV14 and J usage is TRBJ2-6, with TRBD1 as a possible D gene (6 bases). From germline, CDR1 is SGHDN and CDR2 FVKESK. The CDR3 spans 13 residues. CDR3 nucleotides: TGTGCGGTGGGGGCTGCTGGGGCCAACGTCCTGACTTTC. It specifies CAVGAAGANVLTF.

This chain joins TRBV6-5 and TRBJ2-1, with 9 bases that match TRBD2. Germline V gene lookup returns CDR1 MNHEY and CDR2 SVGAGI. V gave up 10 bases and J gave up 5 bases; unmatched junction bases: 9. The CDR3 consists of 14 residues. CDR3 residues: CATQASGINNEQFF. The CDR3 bases are TGTGCCACGCAGGCTAGCGGGATTAACAATGAGCAGTTCTTC.

The rearrangement uses TRBV11-2 and TRBJ1-6; D gene unclear. The germline V and J ends were trimmed by 1 base and 5 bases, with 12 bases remaining between them. From germline, CDR1 is SGHAT and CDR2 FQNNGV. The CDR3 extends over 16 amino acids. CDR3 coding DNA: TGTGCCAGCAGCTTAGGAGGGATTAAGGATAATTCACCCCTCCACTTT. Protein: CASSLGGIKDNSPLHF.